This T cell receptor (beta chain) originates from a study of patients and donors after allogeneic stem cell transplantation. TCRdb ran MiXCR on the RT-PCR reads and lists one entry per CDR3 protein. The sample has approximately 200,000 distinct CDR3 sequences; around 14% are singletons. Germline lookup yields CDR1 SGHNT and CDR2 YENEEA. Trimming shortened V by 1 base and J by 5 bases, and 5 bases separated the two germline ends. This CDR3 region has 12 residues. The V and J genes are TRBV11-3 and TRBJ1-1, with D hard to call. Material for sequencing was blood, either unsorted or a sorted T cell fraction (not recorded which). The TCR sequence derives from a human donor who was either an allogeneic HSCT recipient or a stem cell or donor lymphocyte infusion donor (not recorded which). It is not recorded whose cells these are; they may come from a transplant donor. Written as DNA, the CDR3 is TGTGCCAGCAGCTTAGTGAGTACTGAAGCTTTCTTT. Protein product: CASSLVSTEAFF.